Below, 25 T cell receptor beta chains from the same sample are listed, as sequenced in a study of blood T cell repertoires in COVID-19. Generated by immunoSEQ multiplex PCR, the TCRdb table keeps only in-frame clones and is missing some. The repertoire holds around 700,000 clones, with about nine tenths as singletons. Sequenced sample: peripheral blood. The source of these receptors is a young woman with acute or convalescent COVID-19.

V usage is TRBV14 and J usage is TRBJ1-6; D may be TRBD1 (5 bases). Germline lookup yields CDR1 SGHDN and CDR2 FVKESK. There are 18 residues in the CDR3. V was shortened by 3 bases and J by 0 bases, with 15 bases between the two germline ends. The CDR3: CASSQAGGGFSYNSPLHF. In nucleotides, the CDR3 is TGTGCCAGCAGCCAGGCTGGCGGGGGTTTCTCCTATAATTCACCCCTCCACTTT.

Comments on this clone: The same CDR3 can be traced to other DNA sequences in this sample. The chain carries TRBV7-2 and TRBJ1-1; 8 nucleotides match TRBD1. Germline loops: CDR1 SGHTA, CDR2 FQGNSA. The CDR3 runs 15 residues. The J segment lost 0 bases and the V segment lost 5 bases, leaving 5 bases of the junction unmatched. CDR3 loop: CASSPRQGLNTEAFF. The CDR3 nucleotides are TGTGCCAGCAGCCCCAGACAGGGGCTGAACACTGAAGCTTTCTTT. Looking up the rest from reference TRBV7-2 and TRBJ1-1 gives the full variable domain: GAGVSQSPSNKVTEKGKDVELRCDPISGHTALYWYRQSLGQGLEFLIYFQGNSAPDKSGLPSDRFSAERTGGSVSTLTIQRTQQEDSAVYLCASSPRQGLNTEAFFGQGTRLTVV.

The CDR3 DNA reads TGTGCCAGCAGCGTAGAGGACAGGGCAGGGGGCTACACCTTC. Its translation is CASSVEDRAGGYTF. This sequence joins TRBV9 and TRBJ1-2; TRBD1 aligns across 8 bases. The CDR3 extends over 14 amino acids. CDR1 and CDR2 (germline): SGDLS, YYNGEE. Trimming removed 0 bases from V and 8 bases from J; junction bases left unmatched: 6.

V gene TRBV12-3 or TRBV12-4 combines with J gene TRBJ2-3; 8 bases are shared with TRBD2. The CDR3 extends over 13 amino acids. J lost 8 bases, V lost 7 bases, and 8 bases had no gene match. CDR3 amino acids: CASTAGGAGTQYF. CDR3 sequence (DNA): TGTGCCAGCACTGCCGGGGGGGCCGGTACGCAGTATTTT.

This rearrangement joins TRBV5-6 to TRBJ1-1; weak D call: TRBD1 (5 bases). With 3 bases removed from V and 1 base from J, the gap between germline ends came to 10 bases. Germline values: CDR1 SGHDT, CDR2 YYEEEE. CDR3 length: 14 amino acids. The CDR3 protein is CASSSDTQNTEAFF. CDR3 bases: TGTGCCAGCAGCTCGGACACACAGAACACTGAAGCTTTCTTT.

This rearrangement joins TRBV6-6 to TRBJ1-1; D is unresolved. V was trimmed by 0 bases and J by 10 bases, leaving 12 bases between them. The CDR3 totals 13 residues. Per germline, CDR1 MNHNY and CDR2 SVGAGI (reference sequence). CDR3 nucleotide sequence: TGTGCCAGCAGTTACTCGTACACAGCACGAGCTTTCTTT. It is translated as CASSYSYTARAFF.

V gene TRBV28 combines with J gene TRBJ2-7; tentatively, D is TRBD1 (6 bases). CDR1 MDHEN and CDR2 SYDVKM come from the germline V gene. The V gene lost 2 bases and the J gene lost 4 bases, with 15 bases spanning the gap. The CDR3 has 15 amino acids. CDR3 amino acids: CASSLAGTHSYEQYF. In DNA, the CDR3 is TGTGCCAGCAGTTTAGCAGGGACACATTCATACGAGCAGTACTTC.

CDR3 amino acids: CASSQLVDTQYF. In nucleotides, the CDR3 is TGTGCCAGCAGCCAATTAGTGGATACGCAGTATTTT. The chain is built from TRBV6-2 or TRBV6-3 and TRBJ2-3; D uncertain. V was pared by 6 bases and J by 6 bases, with 10 bases between. The CDR3 runs 12 residues. Germline V gene lookup returns CDR1 MNHEY and CDR2 SVGEGT.

V gene TRBV6-2 or TRBV6-3 combines with J gene TRBJ2-7; D is perhaps TRBD2 (7 bases). The germline gives CDR1 MNHEY, CDR2 SVGEGT. V lost 5 bases and J 0 bases, leaving 11 bases between the germline ends. The CDR3 loop spans 14 amino acids. CDR3 nucleotide sequence: TGTGCCAGCAGTATCGGGGGGCCCTCCTACGAGCAGTACTTC. Residues: CASSIGGPSYEQYF.

V usage is TRBV6-2 or TRBV6-3 and J usage is TRBJ2-1; 10 nucleotides agree with TRBD1. The V gene end was trimmed by 6 bases and the J gene end by 4 bases; junction bases not matched to a gene: 12. This CDR3 has 17 residues. CDR1 and CDR2 (germline): MNHEY, SVGEGT. CDR3 coding DNA: TGTGCCAGCAGCTCGGGACAGGGGCCTCTGCTATACAATGAGCAGTTCTTC. It translates to CASSSGQGPLLYNEQFF.

The J gene is TRBJ1-6, the V gene TRBV7-2, with 7 bases lining up with TRBD1. J gave up 0 bases and V 5 bases, and 7 bases lay outside the gene matches. The CDR3 runs to 17 residues. Germline loops: CDR1 SGHTA, CDR2 FQGNSA. The CDR3 bases are TGTGCCAGCAGCCCAGGGTCAGGGGGCTCCTATAATTCACCCCTCCACTTT. Its translation is CASSPGSGGSYNSPLHF.

The rearrangement joins TRBV10-3 to TRBJ1-5; a weak D match, TRBD1 (6 bases). Trimming removed 10 bases at V and 3 bases at J, with 13 bases between. The CDR3 is made up of 13 amino acids. The V gene's germline CDR1 is ENHRY and CDR2 SYGVKD. Here the CDR3 reads CATRDIINQPQHF. The CDR3 DNA follows: TGTGCCACTCGGGACATAATCAATCAGCCCCAGCATTTT.

The genes are TRBV7-9 and TRBJ1-4; D perhaps matches TRBD1 (6 bases). The V and J ends lost 3 bases and 14 bases respectively, with 19 bases between them. Germline CDR1 and CDR2: SEHNR and FQNEAQ (reference sequence). There are 14 residues in the CDR3. This chain's CDR3 is CASSFTTLGGVLFF. CDR3 in DNA: TGTGCCAGCAGCTTTACCACCTTAGGGGGAGTGCTGTTTTTT.

J is TRBJ2-3 and V is TRBV5-4; TRBD2 aligns across 12 bases. Trimming at V came to 4 bases and at J to 0 bases, leaving 6 bases not matched to a gene. CDR1 and CDR2 (germline): SGHNT, YYREEE (reference sequence). The CDR3 is 17 residues long. This chain's CDR3 is CASSPRLAGASTDTQYF. In DNA, the CDR3 is TGTGCCAGCAGCCCCAGACTAGCGGGGGCTAGCACAGATACGCAGTATTTT.

DNA of the CDR3: TGTGCCAGCTTCAGGGGCGATGGGGACAGGGGGTACTTC. Translation: CASFRGDGDRGYF. The chain recombines TRBV7-9 with TRBJ2-7, with 10 bases that match TRBD1. J gave up 12 bases and V 8 bases, and 13 bases lay outside the gene matches. Germline loops: CDR1 SEHNR, CDR2 FQNEAQ (reference sequence). CDR3 length: 13 residues.

The chain combines TRBV15 with TRBJ1-1; 9 bases are shared with TRBD1. The J segment lost 3 bases and the V segment lost 5 bases, leaving 10 bases of the junction unmatched. Germline V gives CDR1 LNHNV, CDR2 YYDKDF (reference sequence). The CDR3 consists of 16 residues. The CDR3 region has the DNA TGTGCCACCAGCGGGGGACAGGGAAGGGTGCACACTGAAGCTTTCTTT. Its translation: CATSGGQGRVHTEAFF.

The chain employs TRBV25-1 and TRBJ1-2, with TRBD1 matching 10 bases. Germline loops: CDR1 MGHDK, CDR2 SYGVNS. Trimming cost V 1 base and J 10 bases; bases outside gene matches: 12. This CDR3 region has 16 residues. The CDR3 nucleotides are TGTGCCAGCAGTGAATGGGAATTTTTGGGACAGGGGACCTACACCTTC. Translating gives CASSEWEFLGQGTYTF.

The J gene is TRBJ1-3, the V gene TRBV6-6, with 7 bases that match TRBD1. The CDR3 consists of 15 residues. CDR1 and CDR2 from the germline V gene are MNHNY and SVGAGI (reference sequence). The junction had 10 bases not matched to a gene; V was cut back by 2 bases and J by 9 bases. CDR3 loop: CASSYGTASVSTIYF. CDR3 nucleotide sequence: TGTGCCAGCAGTTACGGGACAGCCTCAGTGAGCACCATATATTTT.

The V and J genes are TRBV7-9 and TRBJ1-6; 9 positions match TRBD1. V lost 5 bases to trimming and J lost 10 bases; unmatched junction nucleotides: 9. CDR1 is SEHNR and CDR2 is FQNEAQ in the germline V gene (reference sequence). The CDR3 totals 15 residues. CDR3 in amino acids: CASSLGGQGGSPLHF. The CDR3 DNA sequence: TGTGCCAGCAGCCTAGGGGGACAGGGAGGCTCACCCCTCCACTTT.

V gene TRBV4-1 combines with J gene TRBJ1-5; TRBD1 matches 9 bases. After removal of 0 bases from V and 6 bases from J, the junction contained 6 bases not matched to a gene. Germline V gives CDR1 MGHRA, CDR2 YSYEKL. The CDR3 sequence is 16 residues long. In nucleotides, the CDR3 is TGCGCCAGCAGCCAAGATCCCGGACAGGGGCGTCAGCCCCAGCATTTT. Encoded protein: CASSQDPGQGRQPQHF.

The CDR3 DNA sequence: TGTGCCAGCAGCCAACAAGGACGGACAGGGTATAACACTGAAGCTTTCTTT. Translated, it gives CASSQQGRTGYNTEAFF. The chain links TRBV7-8 to TRBJ1-1, with 8 nucleotides matching TRBD1. This CDR3 is 17 amino acids long. Trimming at V came to 5 bases and at J to 2 bases, leaving 13 bases not matched to a gene. Germline CDR1 is SGHVS and CDR2 is FQNEAQ.

The chain links TRBV19 to TRBJ2-3; 7 bases match TRBD2. V lost 3 bases to trimming and J lost 9 bases; unmatched junction nucleotides: 3. Germline CDR1 LNHDA, CDR2 SQIVND (reference sequence). CDR3 length equals 12 residues. The CDR3 spells CASSIPGGTQYF. CDR3 in DNA: TGTGCCAGTAGTATTCCCGGGGGGACGCAGTATTTT.

The chain links TRBV30 to TRBJ1-1; unclear D gene. The CDR3 consists of 14 residues. The germline V and J ends were trimmed by 0 bases and 1 base, with 9 bases remaining between them. Germline V gene sequence: CDR1 GTSNPN, CDR2 SVGIG (reference sequence). CDR3 protein: CAWSVRSGNTEAFF. CDR3 sequence (DNA): TGTGCCTGGAGTGTACGGTCGGGGAACACTGAAGCTTTCTTT. Full variable domain (missing parts from reference TRBV30 and TRBJ1-1): SQTIHQWPATLVQPVGSPLSLECTVEGTSNPNLYWYRQAAGRGLQLLFYSVGIGQISSEVPQNLSASRPQDRQFILSSKKLLLSDSGFYLCAWSVRSGNTEAFFGQGTRLTVV.

The chain joins TRBV21-1 to TRBJ2-1; the DNA was not used to check the table's D call, TRBD2. TRBV21-1 is shown as a pseudogene. The length of the CDR3 is 11 residues. The CDR3 nucleotides are TGTGCCAGCAGCAAAGGCGCCAAGAGGTTCTTC. Translating gives CASSKGAKRFF.

This rearrangement joins TRBV4-1 to TRBJ2-6; 9 nucleotides match TRBD1. The germline V gene encodes CDR1 MGHRA and CDR2 YSYEKL. The junction had 10 bases not matched to a gene; V was cut back by 5 bases and J by 2 bases. This CDR3 contains 18 residues. The CDR3 loop reads CASSSRDREGAGANVLTF. The DNA for the CDR3 is TGCGCCAGCAGCTCACGGGACAGGGAGGGTGCTGGGGCCAACGTCCTGACTTTC.